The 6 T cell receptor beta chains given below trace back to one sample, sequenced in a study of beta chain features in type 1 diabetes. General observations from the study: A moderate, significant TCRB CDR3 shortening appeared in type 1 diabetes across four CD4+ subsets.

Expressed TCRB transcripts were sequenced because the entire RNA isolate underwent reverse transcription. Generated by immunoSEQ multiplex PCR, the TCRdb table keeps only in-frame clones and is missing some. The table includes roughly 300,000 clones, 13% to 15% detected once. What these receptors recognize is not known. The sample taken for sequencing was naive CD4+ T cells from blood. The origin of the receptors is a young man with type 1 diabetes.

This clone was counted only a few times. CDR3 nucleotide sequence: TGCGCCAGCAGCCAAGACCCCCGCGGCGGGGGGGGTTACAATGAGCAGTTCTTC. It translates to CASSQDPRGGGGYNEQFF. This chain joins TRBV4-1 and TRBJ2-1; 9 bases are shared with TRBD2. The CDR3 loop spans 18 amino acids. CDR1 and CDR2 from the germline V gene are MGHRA and YSYEKL. With V trimmed by 0 bases and J by 4 bases, 10 bases remained unmatched.

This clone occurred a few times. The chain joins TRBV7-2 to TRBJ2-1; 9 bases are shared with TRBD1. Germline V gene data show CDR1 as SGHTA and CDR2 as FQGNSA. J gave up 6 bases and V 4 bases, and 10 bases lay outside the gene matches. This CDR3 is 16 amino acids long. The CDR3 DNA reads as TGTGCCAGCAGCTCATCCGGGACAGGGAGGGTCAATGAGCAGTTCTTC. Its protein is CASSSSGTGRVNEQFF. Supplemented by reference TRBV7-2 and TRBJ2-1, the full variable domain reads GAGVSQSPSNKVTEKGKDVELRCDPISGHTALYWYRQSLGQGLEFLIYFQGNSAPDKSGLPSDRFSAERTGGSVSTLTIQRTQQEDSAVYLCASSSSGTGRVNEQFFGPGTRLTVL.

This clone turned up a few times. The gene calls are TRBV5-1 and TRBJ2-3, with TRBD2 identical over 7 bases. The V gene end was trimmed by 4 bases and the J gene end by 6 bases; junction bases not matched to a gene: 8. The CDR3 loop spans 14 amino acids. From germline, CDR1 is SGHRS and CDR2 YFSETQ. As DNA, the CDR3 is TGCGCCAGCAGCACCGAGCGGGGCGGGGATACGCAGTATTTT. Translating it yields CASSTERGGDTQYF.

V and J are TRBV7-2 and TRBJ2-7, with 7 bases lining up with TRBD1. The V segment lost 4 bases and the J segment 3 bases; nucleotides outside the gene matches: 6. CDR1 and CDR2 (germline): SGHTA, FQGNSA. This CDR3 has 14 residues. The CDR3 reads CASSSGTALYEQYF. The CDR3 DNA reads TGTGCCAGCAGCTCCGGGACAGCGCTCTACGAGCAGTACTTC.

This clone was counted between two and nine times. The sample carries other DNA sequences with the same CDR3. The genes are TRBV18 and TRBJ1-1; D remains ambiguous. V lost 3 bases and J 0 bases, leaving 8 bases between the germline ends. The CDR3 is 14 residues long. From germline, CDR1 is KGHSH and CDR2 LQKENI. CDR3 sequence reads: CASSPNSLNTEAFF. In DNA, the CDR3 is TGTGCCAGCTCACCGAATAGTCTGAACACTGAAGCTTTCTTT.

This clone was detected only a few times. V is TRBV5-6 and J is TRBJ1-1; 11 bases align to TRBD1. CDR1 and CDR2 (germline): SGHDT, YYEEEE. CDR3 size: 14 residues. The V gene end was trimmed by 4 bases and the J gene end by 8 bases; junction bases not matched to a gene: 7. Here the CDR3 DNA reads TGTGCCAGCAGCGCCACCGGGACAGGGGGAGAAGCTTTCTTT. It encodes CASSATGTGGEAFF.